Below, 30 T cell receptor beta chains from the same sample are listed, as sequenced in a study of vaccination and CD4 T cells after COVID-19. Specified treatment: roughly 11-day PBMC culture with coronavirus spike peptide pools or control peptides (ViraFEST assay). Investigators obtained the unexposed donor's CD4+ T cells before the COVID-19 pandemic (2011-2018). Their antigens are not known. Sequence data for DNA of cultured CD4+ T cells were generated by the Oncomine TCR Beta short-read assay. TCRdb processed the PCR reads anew with MiXCR; each CDR3 protein has one entry. The sample has several thousand distinct CDR3 sequences; about 35% are singletons. Sequenced sample: CD4+ T cells from blood, cultured in vitro. All receptors come from a human donor in good health.

The chain combines TRBV5-1 with TRBJ2-7; TRBD2 aligns across 11 bases. The length of the CDR3 is 14 residues. The V gene end was trimmed by 3 bases and the J gene end by 3 bases; junction bases not matched to a gene: 2. Germline CDR1 reads SGHRS; CDR2 reads YFSETQ. The CDR3 spells CASSWGLADYEQYF. The DNA for the CDR3 is TGCGCCAGCAGCTGGGGACTAGCGGACTACGAGCAGTACTTC.

The CDR3 sequence is CASSTRDPSNTGELFF. The CDR3 DNA reads as TGTGCCAGCAGCACCCGGGACCCTTCGAACACCGGGGAGCTGTTTTTT. The rearrangement links TRBV9 to TRBJ2-2, with D tentatively TRBD1 or TRBD2 (5 bases each). V was shortened by 4 bases and J by 0 bases, with 13 bases between the two germline ends. Germline CDR1 SGDLS, CDR2 YYNGEE. The CDR3 extends over 16 amino acids.

The rearrangement links TRBV6-1 to TRBJ2-1, with 8 bases identical to TRBD2. V lost 6 bases and J lost 10; bases outside the gene matches: 8. Germline CDR1 is MNHNS and CDR2 is SASEGT. This CDR3 region has 13 residues. The CDR3 coding sequence is TGTGCCAGCAGGGCGGGAGGAAAGGGGGAGCAGTTCTTC. Translated: CASRAGGKGEQFF.

This clonotype has only one observation. The V gene is TRBV19, the J gene TRBJ1-2, with a weak D call TRBD1 (6 bases). Trimming left V 4 bases short and J 5 bases short, with 11 bases between. In germline, CDR1 is LNHDA, CDR2 SQIVND (reference sequence). CDR3 size: 13 residues. This CDR3 is CASSTPQGYGYTF. DNA for the CDR3: TGTGCCAGTAGTACCCCACAGGGTTATGGCTACACCTTC.

This clonotype has only a few counts. This chain uses TRBV19 with TRBJ1-2; D not resolved. CDR1 and CDR2 from the germline V gene are LNHDA and SQIVND (reference sequence). Trimming took 2 bases from V and 8 from J, leaving 15 bases between them. This CDR3 is 14 amino acids long. The chain's CDR3 is CASSITSQGSGYTF. CDR3 in DNA: TGTGCCAGTAGTATAACCTCACAAGGATCCGGCTACACCTTC.

This clonotype was counted between two and nine times. The CDR3: CSARGLSGANVLTF. CDR3 DNA: TGCAGTGCTAGAGGGCTATCTGGGGCCAACGTCCTGACTTTC. The chain joins TRBV20-1 to TRBJ2-6; D is ambiguous. Trimming pared 1 base from V and 1 base from J, leaving 5 bases between. The CDR3 sequence is 14 residues long. Germline CDR1 reads DFQATT; CDR2 reads SNEGSKA (reference sequence).

Here the CDR3 DNA reads TGTGCCAGCAGTTATCGGACAGAGAATCAGCCCCAGCATTTT. This codes for CASSYRTENQPQHF. The chain couples TRBV6-9 to TRBJ1-5, with D possibly being TRBD1 (6 bases). The germline gives CDR1 MNHGY, CDR2 SVAAGI. The CDR3 spans 14 residues. The V end was cut by 2 bases, the J end by 4 bases, with 9 bases between.

The rearrangement joins TRBV6-1 to TRBJ1-2, with no clear D. The CDR3 has 11 amino acids. V was cut by 5 bases and J by 10 bases, with 11 bases left in between. In germline, CDR1 is MNHNS, CDR2 SASEGT. CDR3 DNA: TGTGCCAGCAGTAACGGAGGTATCTACACCTTC. The encoded protein is CASSNGGIYTF.

V and J are TRBV5-1 and TRBJ1-5; D remains unclear. Trimming cost V 3 bases and J 5 bases, with 15 bases left between them. This CDR3 comprises 15 residues. Germline lookup yields CDR1 SGHRS and CDR2 YFSETQ. Written as DNA, the CDR3 is TGCGCCAGCAGCTGGGGAGATACCGTGGATCAGCCCCAGCATTTT. This encodes CASSWGDTVDQPQHF.

V gene TRBV12-3 or TRBV12-4 combines with J gene TRBJ2-7; D call uncertain. This CDR3 has 14 amino acids. Trimming shortened V by 4 bases and J by 3 bases, and 13 bases separated the two germline ends. DNA of the CDR3: TGTGCCAGCAGTTCGGGCAACATGGACTACGAGCAGTACTTC. Its protein product is CASSSGNMDYEQYF.

This clonotype has only a few counts. This rearrangement joins TRBV19 to TRBJ1-2; a weak D match, TRBD1 (5 bases). This CDR3 contains 19 residues. Trimming removed 5 bases at V and 0 bases at J, with 25 bases between. CDR1 LNHDA and CDR2 SQIVND come from the germline V gene (reference sequence). CDR3 loop: CASSPMGVGVQGPNYGYTF. The CDR3 DNA reads TGTGCCAGTAGTCCTATGGGGGTTGGTGTCCAGGGACCTAACTATGGCTACACCTTC.

This clonotype was observed a handful of times. The CDR3 here is CASSPGQGAEAFF. The CDR3 DNA is TGCGCCAGCAGCCCAGGACAGGGGGCTGAAGCTTTCTTT. The genes are TRBV5-1 and TRBJ1-1; TRBD1 matches at 10 bases. CDR1 SGHRS and CDR2 YFSETQ come from the germline V gene. V lost 4 bases and J lost 6; bases outside the gene matches: 3. The CDR3 runs 13 residues.

This chain uses TRBV11-2 with TRBJ2-7, with a tentative D call TRBD1 (6 bases). The CDR3 extends over 13 amino acids. Trimming took 3 bases from V and 5 from J, leaving 11 bases between them. Germline V gives CDR1 SGHAT, CDR2 FQNNGV. CDR3 DNA: TGTGCCAGCAGCTTTGCAGGGGTTGACGAGCAGTACTTC. This translates into CASSFAGVDEQYF. Full variable domain (missing parts from reference TRBV11-2 and TRBJ2-7): EAGVAQSPRYKIIEKRQSVAFWCNPISGHATLYWYQQILGQGPKLLIQFQNNGVVDDSQLPKDRFSAERLKGVDSTLKIQPAKLEDSAVYLCASSFAGVDEQYFGPGTRLTVT.

This clonotype was recorded a few times. The J gene is TRBJ1-1, the V gene TRBV7-9, with D maybe TRBD1 (6 bases). CDR1 SEHNR and CDR2 FQNEAQ come from the germline V gene (reference sequence). Deletions cut 4 bases from V and 11 bases from J, with 14 bases between. This CDR3 has 12 residues. The CDR3 DNA follows: TGTGCCAGCAGCTCTCAGGGGAAATTGGCTTTCTTT. Its translation: CASSSQGKLAFF.

This clonotype has a handful of counts. The rearrangement links TRBV5-4 to TRBJ2-5; D is perhaps TRBD1 or TRBD2 (7 bases each). This CDR3 spans 15 amino acids. Per the germline V gene, CDR1 is SGHNT and CDR2 is YYREEE (reference sequence). V lost 0 bases, J lost 5 bases, and 14 bases lay in between. The CDR3: CASSLGRQGGETQYF. The CDR3 nucleotides are TGTGCCAGCAGCTTGGGACGTCAGGGGGGGGAGACCCAGTACTTC.

This clonotype has only a few counts. V gene TRBV6-1 combines with J gene TRBJ1-2, with D possibly matching TRBD1 (5 bases). CDR3 length equals 15 residues. Trimming took off 4 bases at V and 4 bases at J, with 16 bases between the two ends. Per germline, CDR1 MNHNS and CDR2 SASEGT. This CDR3 is CASSARTGGGYGYTF. CDR3 DNA: TGTGCCAGCAGTGCACGGACTGGGGGGGGCTATGGCTACACCTTC.

This clonotype was picked up a small number of times. This chain joins TRBV6-1 and TRBJ1-5; no clear D. In germline, CDR1 is MNHNS, CDR2 SASEGT. The V and J ends lost 7 bases and 9 bases respectively, with 7 bases between them. This CDR3 comprises 10 residues. Here the CDR3 reads CASNSRPQHF. CDR3 bases: TGTGCCAGCAATTCACGGCCCCAGCATTTT.

The chain uses TRBV7-3 and TRBJ2-3, with TRBD2 matching 10 bases. The CDR3 is made up of 16 amino acids. From germline, CDR1 is SGHTA and CDR2 FQGTGA. J gave up 0 bases and V 5 bases, and 5 bases lay outside the gene matches. DNA of the CDR3: TGTGCCAGCAGCCCTTCTAGCGGGGGAAGCACAGATACGCAGTATTTT. It translates to CASSPSSGGSTDTQYF.

This sequence joins TRBV7-9 and TRBJ2-3, with D possibly TRBD2 on 6 matching bases. CDR3 length equals 15 residues. Germline CDR1 reads SEHNR; CDR2 reads FQNEAQ (reference sequence). The V gene lost 7 bases and the J gene lost 10 bases, with 24 bases spanning the gap. The CDR3 bases are TGTGCCAGCACCCCCCGGGACTGGGGTGTGGAGGCGCAGTATTTT. As protein: CASTPRDWGVEAQYF.

A word on this clonotype: The junction departs from the called germline gene at one end, perhaps through a read error. This chain joins TRBV20-1 and TRBJ1-2; a weak D match, TRBD1 (6 bases). The CDR3 extends over 13 amino acids. CDR1 and CDR2 from the germline V gene are DFQATT and SNEGSKA (reference sequence). CDR3 region: CSARGTNNYGYTF. The CDR3 nucleotides read TGCAGTGCGAGAGGGACAAATAACTATGGCTACACCTTC.

The V gene is TRBV7-9, the J gene TRBJ2-3; no reliable D call. This CDR3 has 13 residues. CDR1 SEHNR and CDR2 FQNEAQ come from the germline V gene (reference sequence). V was shortened by 1 base and J by 3 bases, with 5 bases between the two germline ends. In DNA form, the CDR3 reads TGTGCCAGCAGCTTAGAGTCTACAGATACGCAGTATTTT. Encoded protein: CASSLESTDTQYF.

V and J are TRBV7-2 and TRBJ1-1; no clear D. V lost 5 bases and J lost 5, with 15 bases in between. In germline, CDR1 is SGHTA, CDR2 FQGNSA. The length of the CDR3 is 14 residues. The CDR3 DNA reads TGTGCCAGCAGCCGAACCACCCTAGGGACTGAAGCTTTCTTT. It translates to CASSRTTLGTEAFF. The full variable domain, in which reference TRBV7-2 and TRBJ1-1 provide the parts outside the CDR3, is GAGVSQSPSNKVTEKGKDVELRCDPISGHTALYWYRQSLGQGLEFLIYFQGNSAPDKSGLPSDRFSAERTGGSVSTLTIQRTQQEDSAVYLCASSRTTLGTEAFFGQGTRLTVV.

This clonotype was seen a handful of times. This rearrangement joins TRBV5-1 to TRBJ2-5, with D possibly TRBD2 on 5 matching bases. Germline CDR1 and CDR2: SGHRS and YFSETQ. The CDR3 has 14 amino acids. Trimming stripped 2 bases from V and 3 bases from J, with 11 bases between. CDR3 sequence: CASSFEDWEETQYF. The CDR3 nucleotides are TGCGCCAGCAGCTTCGAGGACTGGGAAGAGACCCAGTACTTC.

The rearrangement joins TRBV6-1 to TRBJ1-6, with no clear D. V lost 4 bases, J lost 0 bases, and 7 bases lay in between. The CDR3 is 15 amino acids. The germline V gene has CDR1 MNHNS and CDR2 SASEGT. CDR3 sequence (DNA): TGTGCCAGCAGTGCCAGTAGCTCCTATAATTCACCCCTCCACTTT. Protein sequence: CASSASSSYNSPLHF.

The gene calls are TRBV10-3 and TRBJ1-2; TRBD1 is a possible D gene (6 bases). Trimming stripped 1 base from V and 6 bases from J, with 12 bases between. This CDR3 is 14 amino acids long. Germline CDR1 is ENHRY and CDR2 is SYGVKD. In nucleotides, the CDR3 is TGTGCCATCAGTGAGTTCGGCAGGGGCGATGGCTACACCTTC. Protein: CAISEFGRGDGYTF.

This clonotype has just a few counts. This chain uses TRBV2 with TRBJ1-1; D is uncertain. V lost 6 bases and J 6 bases, leaving 11 bases between the germline ends. Germline assignment: CDR1 SNHLY and CDR2 FYNNEI. The CDR3 spans 12 residues. The CDR3 DNA follows: TGTGCCAGCAGGAAAAGTTGGTCTGAAGCTTTCTTT. Its translation: CASRKSWSEAFF. The full variable domain, in which reference TRBV2 and TRBJ1-1 provide the parts outside the CDR3, is EPEVTQTPSHQVTQMGQEVILRCVPISNHLYFYWYRQILGQKVEFLVSFYNNEISEKSEIFDDQFSVERPDGSNFTLKIRSTKLEDSAMYFCASRKSWSEAFFGQGTRLTVV.

By share, this clonotype ranks as large. This chain connects TRBV5-1 to TRBJ1-1, with 7 bases matching TRBD1. J gave up 4 bases and V 0 bases, and 3 bases lay outside the gene matches. The CDR3 is 14 residues long. The V gene's germline CDR1 is SGHRS and CDR2 YFSETQ. The CDR3 loop reads CASSLGGGGTEAFF. DNA for the CDR3: TGCGCCAGCAGCTTGGGAGGGGGCGGCACTGAAGCTTTCTTT.

Only a few counts were recorded for this clonotype. The chain uses TRBV6-5 and TRBJ1-2; 7 bases map to TRBD1. From germline, CDR1 is MNHEY and CDR2 SVGAGI. The CDR3 runs to 12 residues. V trimming: 4 bases; J trimming: 7 bases; junction bases outside the gene matches: 3. The CDR3 loop reads CASSWTGTGYTF. In DNA, the CDR3 is TGTGCCAGCAGTTGGACAGGAACTGGCTACACCTTC.

This clonotype came up a few times. The CDR3 protein is CASSLDRLREQYF. The DNA of the CDR3 is TGTGCCAGCAGCTTAGACAGATTAAGAGAGCAGTACTTC. This chain links TRBV7-3 with TRBJ2-7; a weak D match, TRBD1 (5 bases). Germline CDR1 SGHTA, CDR2 FQGTGA. V lost 2 bases to trimming and J lost 7 bases, with 12 bases between them. The CDR3 totals 13 residues.

This rearrangement joins TRBV5-1 to TRBJ2-4; a weak D match, TRBD1 (6 bases). The CDR3 has 14 residues. The V end lost 5 bases, the J end lost 8 bases, and 17 bases lay between the germline ends. Germline V gives CDR1 SGHRS, CDR2 YFSETQ. In DNA, the CDR3 is TGCGCCAGCAGTGGGGGCCGGGGCAGAGACATTCAGTACTTC. Translating gives CASSGGRGRDIQYF.